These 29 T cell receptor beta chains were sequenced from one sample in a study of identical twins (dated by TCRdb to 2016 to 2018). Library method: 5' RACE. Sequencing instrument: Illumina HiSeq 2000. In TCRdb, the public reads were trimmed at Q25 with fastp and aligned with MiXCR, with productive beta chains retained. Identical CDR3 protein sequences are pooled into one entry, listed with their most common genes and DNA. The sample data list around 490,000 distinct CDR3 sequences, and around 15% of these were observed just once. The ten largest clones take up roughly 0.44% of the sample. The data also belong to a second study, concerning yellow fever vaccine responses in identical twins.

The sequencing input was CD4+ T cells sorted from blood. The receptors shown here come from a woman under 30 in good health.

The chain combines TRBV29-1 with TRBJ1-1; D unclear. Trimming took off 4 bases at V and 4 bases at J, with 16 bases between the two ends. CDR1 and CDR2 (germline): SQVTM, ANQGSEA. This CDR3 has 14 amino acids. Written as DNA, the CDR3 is TGCAGCGTTGGGATACCCCTGCGGAGCACTGAAGCTTTCTTT. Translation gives CSVGIPLRSTEAFF.

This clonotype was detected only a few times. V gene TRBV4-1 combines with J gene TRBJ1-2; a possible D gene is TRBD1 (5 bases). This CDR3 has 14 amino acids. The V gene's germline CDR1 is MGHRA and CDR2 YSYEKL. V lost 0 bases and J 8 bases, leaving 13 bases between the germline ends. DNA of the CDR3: TGCGCCAGCAGCCAAGATGAGACAGTACGGGGCTACACCTTC. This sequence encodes CASSQDETVRGYTF.

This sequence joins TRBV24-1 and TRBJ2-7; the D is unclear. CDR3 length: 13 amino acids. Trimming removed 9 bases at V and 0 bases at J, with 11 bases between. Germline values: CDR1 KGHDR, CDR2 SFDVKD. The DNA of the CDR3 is TGTGCCACCCCCAGACACGTCTCCTACGAGCAGTACTTC. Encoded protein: CATPRHVSYEQYF.

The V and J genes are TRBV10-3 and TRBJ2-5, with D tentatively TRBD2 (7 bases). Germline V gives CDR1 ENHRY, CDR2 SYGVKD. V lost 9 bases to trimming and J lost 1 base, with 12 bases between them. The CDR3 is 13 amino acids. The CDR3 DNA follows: TGTGCCATGAATGGGGGGGCCCAAGAGACCCAGTACTTC. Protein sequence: CAMNGGAQETQYF.

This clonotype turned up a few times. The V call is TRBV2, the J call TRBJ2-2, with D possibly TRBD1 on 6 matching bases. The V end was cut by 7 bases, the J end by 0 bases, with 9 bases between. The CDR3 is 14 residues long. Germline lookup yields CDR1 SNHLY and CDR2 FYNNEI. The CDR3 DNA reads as TGTGCCAGCACTGGACAGACGAACACCGGGGAGCTGTTTTTT. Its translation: CASTGQTNTGELFF.

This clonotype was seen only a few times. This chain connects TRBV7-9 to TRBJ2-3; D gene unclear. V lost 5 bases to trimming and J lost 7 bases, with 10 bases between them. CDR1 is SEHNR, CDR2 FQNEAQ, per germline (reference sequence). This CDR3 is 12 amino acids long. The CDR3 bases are TGTGCCAGCAGCACCGGGCAGAATACGCAGTATTTT. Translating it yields CASSTGQNTQYF.

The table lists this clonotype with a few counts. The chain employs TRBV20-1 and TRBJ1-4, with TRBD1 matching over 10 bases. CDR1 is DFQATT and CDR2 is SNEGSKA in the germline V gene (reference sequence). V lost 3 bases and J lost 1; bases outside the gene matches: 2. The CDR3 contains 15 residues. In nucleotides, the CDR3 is TGCAGTGCTAGCGACAGGGGGCAAACTAATGAAAAACTGTTTTTT. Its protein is CSASDRGQTNEKLFF.

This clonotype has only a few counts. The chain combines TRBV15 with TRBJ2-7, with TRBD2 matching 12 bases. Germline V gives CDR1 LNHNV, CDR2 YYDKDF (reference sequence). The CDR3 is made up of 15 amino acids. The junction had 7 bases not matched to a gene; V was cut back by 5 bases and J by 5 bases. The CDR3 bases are TGTGCCACCAGCCCTCGACTAGCGGGAGAAAACGAGCAGTACTTC. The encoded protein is CATSPRLAGENEQYF.

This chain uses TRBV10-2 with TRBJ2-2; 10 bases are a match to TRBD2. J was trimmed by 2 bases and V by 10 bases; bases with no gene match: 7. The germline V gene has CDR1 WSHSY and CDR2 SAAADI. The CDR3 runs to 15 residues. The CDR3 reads CATSKREGNTGELFF. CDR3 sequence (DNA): TGCGCCACCTCAAAGCGGGAGGGCAACACCGGGGAGCTGTTTTTT.

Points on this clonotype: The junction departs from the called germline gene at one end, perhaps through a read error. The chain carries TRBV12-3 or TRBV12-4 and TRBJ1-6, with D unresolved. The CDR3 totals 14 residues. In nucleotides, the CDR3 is TGTGCCAGCAGTTTGTCCTCCAATAATTCACCCCTCCACTTT. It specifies CASSLSSNNSPLHF.

Written as DNA, the CDR3 is TGTGCCAGCAGCGTGGCGGGTCACAATGAGCAGTTCTTC. As protein: CASSVAGHNEQFF. The chain carries TRBV9 and TRBJ2-1; D perhaps matches TRBD2 (5 bases). Germline CDR1 is SGDLS and CDR2 is YYNGEE. V dropped 2 bases and J dropped 5 bases, with 8 bases sitting between them. The CDR3 totals 13 residues.

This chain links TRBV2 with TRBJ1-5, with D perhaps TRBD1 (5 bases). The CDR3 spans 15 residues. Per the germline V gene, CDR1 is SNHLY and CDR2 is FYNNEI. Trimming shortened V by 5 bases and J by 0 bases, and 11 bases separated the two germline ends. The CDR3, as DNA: TGTGCCAGCAGTCCTTCGGGGACTAGCAATCAGCCCCAGCATTTT. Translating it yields CASSPSGTSNQPQHF.

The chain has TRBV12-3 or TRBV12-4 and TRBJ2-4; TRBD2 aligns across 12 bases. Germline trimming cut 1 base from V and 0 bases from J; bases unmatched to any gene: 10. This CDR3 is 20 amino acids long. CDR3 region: CASSLGLAGVTTLAKNIQYF. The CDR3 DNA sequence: TGTGCCAGCAGTTTAGGACTAGCGGGAGTGACGACCCTAGCCAAAAACATTCAGTACTTC.

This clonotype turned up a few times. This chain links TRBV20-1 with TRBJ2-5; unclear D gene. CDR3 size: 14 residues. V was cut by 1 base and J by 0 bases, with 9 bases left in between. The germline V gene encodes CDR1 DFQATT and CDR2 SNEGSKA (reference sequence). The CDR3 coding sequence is TGCAGTGCTAGAGGACCTAGTTACCAAGAGACCCAGTACTTC. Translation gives CSARGPSYQETQYF.

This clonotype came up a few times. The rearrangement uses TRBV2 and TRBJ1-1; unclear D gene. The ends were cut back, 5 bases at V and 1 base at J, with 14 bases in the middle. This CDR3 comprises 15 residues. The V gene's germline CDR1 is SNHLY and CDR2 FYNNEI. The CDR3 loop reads CASSFWSQKNTEAFF. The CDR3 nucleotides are TGTGCCAGCAGTTTTTGGTCACAAAAGAACACTGAAGCTTTCTTT.

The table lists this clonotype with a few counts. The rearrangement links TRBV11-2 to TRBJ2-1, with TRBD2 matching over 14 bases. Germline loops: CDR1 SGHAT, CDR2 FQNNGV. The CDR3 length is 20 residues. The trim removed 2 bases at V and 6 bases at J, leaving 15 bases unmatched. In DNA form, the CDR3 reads TGTGCCAGCAGCTTATTGGTAGGGACTAGCGGGAGTGGGGTGGGCAATGAGCAGTTCTTC. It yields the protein CASSLLVGTSGSGVGNEQFF.

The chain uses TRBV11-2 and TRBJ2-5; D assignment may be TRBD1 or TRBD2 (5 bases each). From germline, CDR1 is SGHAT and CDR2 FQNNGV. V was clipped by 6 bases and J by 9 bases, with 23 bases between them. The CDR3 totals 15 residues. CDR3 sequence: CASREPGTGDRSQYF. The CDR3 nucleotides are TGTGCCAGCAGGGAACCTGGGACGGGCGATAGGTCCCAGTACTTC.

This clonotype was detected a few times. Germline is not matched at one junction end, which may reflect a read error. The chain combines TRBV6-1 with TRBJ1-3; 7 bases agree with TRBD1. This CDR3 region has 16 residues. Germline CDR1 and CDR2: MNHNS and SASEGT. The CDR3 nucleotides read TGTGCCAGCAGTCCAGGGACAGCTGGCTCTGGAAACACCGTATATTTT. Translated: CASSPGTAGSGNTVYF.

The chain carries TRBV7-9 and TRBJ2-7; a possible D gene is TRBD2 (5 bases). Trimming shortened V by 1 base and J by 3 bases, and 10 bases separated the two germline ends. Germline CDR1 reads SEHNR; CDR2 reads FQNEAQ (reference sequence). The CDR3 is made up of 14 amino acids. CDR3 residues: CASSLDVEGYEQYF. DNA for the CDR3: TGTGCCAGCAGCTTAGATGTTGAGGGCTACGAGCAGTACTTC.

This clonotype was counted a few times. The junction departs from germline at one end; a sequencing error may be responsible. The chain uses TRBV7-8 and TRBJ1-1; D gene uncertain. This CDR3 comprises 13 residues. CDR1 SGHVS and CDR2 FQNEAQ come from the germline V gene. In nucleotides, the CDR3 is TGTGCCAGCAGCTTTGGGTTTAGTCCTGATGCTTTCTTT. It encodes CASSFGFSPDAFF.

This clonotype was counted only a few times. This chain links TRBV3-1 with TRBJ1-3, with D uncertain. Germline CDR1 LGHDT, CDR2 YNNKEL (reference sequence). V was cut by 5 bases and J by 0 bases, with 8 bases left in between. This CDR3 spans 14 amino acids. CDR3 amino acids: CASSRQSSGNTIYF. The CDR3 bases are TGTGCCAGCAGCAGGCAAAGCTCTGGAAACACCATATATTTT.

The CDR3 bases are TGCGCCAGCAGCTGGGGGGACAGTGCCAACTACGAGCAGTACGTC. Its translation is CASSWGDSANYEQYV. The chain combines TRBV5-1 with TRBJ2-7, with D perhaps matching TRBD1 (7 bases). This CDR3 contains 15 residues. V was shortened by 3 bases and J by 3 bases, with 16 bases between the two germline ends. Per the germline V gene, CDR1 is SGHRS and CDR2 is YFSETQ.

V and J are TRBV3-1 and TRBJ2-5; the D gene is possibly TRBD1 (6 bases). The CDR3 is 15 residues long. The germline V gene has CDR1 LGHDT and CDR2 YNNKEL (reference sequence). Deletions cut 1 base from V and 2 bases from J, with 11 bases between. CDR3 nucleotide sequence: TGTGCCAGCAGCCAAGCTCAGGGGATGCAAGAGACCCAGTACTTC. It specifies CASSQAQGMQETQYF.

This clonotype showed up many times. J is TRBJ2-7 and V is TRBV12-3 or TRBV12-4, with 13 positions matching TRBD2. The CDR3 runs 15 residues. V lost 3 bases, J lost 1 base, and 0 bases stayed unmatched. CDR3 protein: CASSLGLAGSYEQYF. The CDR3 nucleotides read TGTGCCAGCAGTTTGGGACTAGCGGGATCCTACGAGCAGTACTTC.

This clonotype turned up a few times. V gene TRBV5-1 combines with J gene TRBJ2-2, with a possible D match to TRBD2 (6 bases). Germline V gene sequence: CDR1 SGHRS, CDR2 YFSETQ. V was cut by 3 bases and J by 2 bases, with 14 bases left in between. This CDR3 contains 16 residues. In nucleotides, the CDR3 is TGCGCCAGCAGCTCTAACAGCGGGTATAACACCGGGGAGCTGTTTTTT. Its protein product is CASSSNSGYNTGELFF.

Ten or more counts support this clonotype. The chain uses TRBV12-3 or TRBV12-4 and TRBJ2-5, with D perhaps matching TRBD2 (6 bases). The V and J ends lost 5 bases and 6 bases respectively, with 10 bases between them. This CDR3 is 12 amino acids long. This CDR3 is CASSPEGKTQYF. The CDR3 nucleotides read TGTGCCAGCAGTCCGGAGGGCAAGACCCAGTACTTC.

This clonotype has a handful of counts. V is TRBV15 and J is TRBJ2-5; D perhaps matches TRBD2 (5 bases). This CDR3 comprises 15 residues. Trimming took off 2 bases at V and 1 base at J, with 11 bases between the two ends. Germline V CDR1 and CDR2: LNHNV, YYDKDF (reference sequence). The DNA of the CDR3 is TGTGCCACCAGCAGACTTACCGGGATCCAAGAGACCCAGTACTTC. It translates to CATSRLTGIQETQYF.

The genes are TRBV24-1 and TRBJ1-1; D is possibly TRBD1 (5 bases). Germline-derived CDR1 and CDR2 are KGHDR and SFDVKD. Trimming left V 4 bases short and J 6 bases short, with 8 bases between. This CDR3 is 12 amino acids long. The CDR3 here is CATSEGLSEAFF. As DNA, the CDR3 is TGTGCCACCAGTGAGGGGCTATCTGAAGCTTTCTTT.

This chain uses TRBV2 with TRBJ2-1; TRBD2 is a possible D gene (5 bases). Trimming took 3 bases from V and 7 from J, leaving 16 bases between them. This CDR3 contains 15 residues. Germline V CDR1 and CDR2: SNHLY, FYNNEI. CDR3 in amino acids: CASSDRGIRGNEQFF. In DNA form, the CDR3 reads TGTGCCAGCAGTGATCGTGGGATCCGCGGGAATGAGCAGTTCTTC.